A few counts support the clone carrying this TCR beta chain. As yet, its antigen is unknown. Germline V gene sequence: CDR1 SGHRS, CDR2 YFSETQ. This CDR3 comprises 15 residues. The V and J ends lost 0 bases and 1 base respectively, with 10 bases between them. Expressed TCRB transcripts were sequenced after all isolated RNA was converted to cDNA. The assay was immunoSEQ multiplex PCR, and TCRdb's table has in-frame clones only and misses some. Among fewer than 900,000 clones listed, under 20% were seen once. The sample is drawn from a study of beta chain features in type 1 diabetes. Points from the study as a whole: Fewer junction insertions and more nucleotide deletions appeared in type 1 diabetes patients.

The origin of this receptor is a woman aged 18-35 years in good health. Sequenced: naive CD4+ T cells from blood. The J gene is TRBJ1-1, the V gene TRBV5-1, with D hard to call. CDR3 protein: CASSLGVRENTEAFF. The CDR3 region has the DNA TGCGCCAGCAGCTTGGGGGTGAGGGAGAACACTGAAGCTTTCTTT.